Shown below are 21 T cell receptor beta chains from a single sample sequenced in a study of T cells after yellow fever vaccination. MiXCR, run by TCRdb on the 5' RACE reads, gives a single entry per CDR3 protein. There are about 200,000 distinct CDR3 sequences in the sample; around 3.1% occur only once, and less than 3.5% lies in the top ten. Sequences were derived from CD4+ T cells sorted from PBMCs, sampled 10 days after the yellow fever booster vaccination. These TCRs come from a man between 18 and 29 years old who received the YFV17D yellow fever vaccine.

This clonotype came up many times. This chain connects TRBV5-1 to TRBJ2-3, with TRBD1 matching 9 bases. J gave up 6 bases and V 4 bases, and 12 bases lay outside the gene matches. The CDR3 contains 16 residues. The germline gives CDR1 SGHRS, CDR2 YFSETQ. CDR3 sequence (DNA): TGCGCCAGCAGCGGGGGACAGGGAGTGACTTGGGATACGCAGTATTTT. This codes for CASSGGQGVTWDTQYF.

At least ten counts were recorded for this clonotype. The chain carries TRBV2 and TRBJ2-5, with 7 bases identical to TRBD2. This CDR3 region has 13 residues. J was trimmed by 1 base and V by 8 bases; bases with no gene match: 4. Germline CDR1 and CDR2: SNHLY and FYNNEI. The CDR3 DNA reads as TGTGCCAGCGCCTCTAGCGGCCAAGAGACCCAGTACTTC. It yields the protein CASASSGQETQYF.

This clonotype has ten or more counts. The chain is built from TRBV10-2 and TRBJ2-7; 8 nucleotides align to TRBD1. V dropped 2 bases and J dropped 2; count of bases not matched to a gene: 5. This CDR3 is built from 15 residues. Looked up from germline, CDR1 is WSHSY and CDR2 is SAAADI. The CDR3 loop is CASSELDRDTYEQYF. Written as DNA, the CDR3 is TGCGCCAGCAGTGAGCTGGACAGGGACACCTACGAGCAGTACTTC.

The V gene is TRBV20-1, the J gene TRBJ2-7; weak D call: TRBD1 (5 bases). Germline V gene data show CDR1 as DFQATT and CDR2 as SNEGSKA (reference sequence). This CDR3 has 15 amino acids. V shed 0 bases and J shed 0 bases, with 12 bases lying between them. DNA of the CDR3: TGCAGTGCTAGAGATCGGCAGGGAAGCTCCTACGAGCAGTACTTC. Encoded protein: CSARDRQGSSYEQYF.

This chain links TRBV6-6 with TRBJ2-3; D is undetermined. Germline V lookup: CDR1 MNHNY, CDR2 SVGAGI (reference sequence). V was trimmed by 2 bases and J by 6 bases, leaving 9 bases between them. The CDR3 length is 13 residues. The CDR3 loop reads CASSYLGRDTQYF. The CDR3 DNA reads TGTGCCAGCAGTTACCTGGGCCGGGATACGCAGTATTTT.

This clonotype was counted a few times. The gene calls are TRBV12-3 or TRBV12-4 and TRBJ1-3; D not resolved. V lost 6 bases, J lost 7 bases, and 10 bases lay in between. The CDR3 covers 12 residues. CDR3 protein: CASRPSRNTIYF. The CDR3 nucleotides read TGTGCCAGCAGGCCGTCTAGGAACACCATATATTTT.

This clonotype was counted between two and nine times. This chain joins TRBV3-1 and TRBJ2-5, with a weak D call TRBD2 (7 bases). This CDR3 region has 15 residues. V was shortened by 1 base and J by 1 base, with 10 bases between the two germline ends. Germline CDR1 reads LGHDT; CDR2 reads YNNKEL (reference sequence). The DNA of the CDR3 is TGTGCCAGCAGCCAAGCGGGGGGCCGCCAAGAGACCCAGTACTTC. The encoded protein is CASSQAGGRQETQYF.

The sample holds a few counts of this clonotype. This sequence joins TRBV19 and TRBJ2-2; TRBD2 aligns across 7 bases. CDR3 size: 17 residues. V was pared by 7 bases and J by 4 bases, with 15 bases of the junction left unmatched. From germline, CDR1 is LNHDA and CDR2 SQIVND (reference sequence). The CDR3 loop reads CASKRAGRQSTTGELFF. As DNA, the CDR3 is TGTGCCAGTAAAAGGGCCGGGAGGCAGAGTACCACCGGGGAGCTGTTTTTT. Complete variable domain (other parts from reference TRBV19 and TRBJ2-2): DGGITQSPKYLFRKEGQNVTLSCEQNLNHDAMYWYRQDPGQGLRLIYYSQIVNDFQKGDIAEGYSVSREKKESFPLTVTSAQKNPTAFYLCASKRAGRQSTTGELFFGEGSRLTVL.

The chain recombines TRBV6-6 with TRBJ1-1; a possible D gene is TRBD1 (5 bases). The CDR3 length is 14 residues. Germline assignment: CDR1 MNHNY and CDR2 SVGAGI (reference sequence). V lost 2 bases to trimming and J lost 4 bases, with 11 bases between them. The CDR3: CASSYDSQGTEAFF. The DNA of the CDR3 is TGTGCCAGCAGTTACGATAGTCAGGGCACTGAAGCTTTCTTT.

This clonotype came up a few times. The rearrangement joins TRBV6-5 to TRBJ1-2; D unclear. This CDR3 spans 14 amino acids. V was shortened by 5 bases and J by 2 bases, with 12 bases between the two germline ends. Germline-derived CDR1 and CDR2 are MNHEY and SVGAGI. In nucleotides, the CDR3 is TGTGCCAGCAGTAGGACGGAGCAGAACTATGGCTACACCTTC. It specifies CASSRTEQNYGYTF.

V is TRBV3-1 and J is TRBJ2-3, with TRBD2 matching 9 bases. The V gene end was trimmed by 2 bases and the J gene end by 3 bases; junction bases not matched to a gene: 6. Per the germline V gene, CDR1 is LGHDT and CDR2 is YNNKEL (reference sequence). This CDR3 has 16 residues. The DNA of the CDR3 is TGTGCCAGCAGCCAATTGAAGCTAGCGGGGACAGATACGCAGTATTTT. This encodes CASSQLKLAGTDTQYF.

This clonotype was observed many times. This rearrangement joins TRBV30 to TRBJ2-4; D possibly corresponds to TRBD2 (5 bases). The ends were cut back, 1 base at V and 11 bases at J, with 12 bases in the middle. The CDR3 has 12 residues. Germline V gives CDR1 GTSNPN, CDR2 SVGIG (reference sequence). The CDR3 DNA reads TGTGCCTGGAGTGGGGAGCGCCTGGTTCAGTACTTC. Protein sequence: CAWSGERLVQYF.

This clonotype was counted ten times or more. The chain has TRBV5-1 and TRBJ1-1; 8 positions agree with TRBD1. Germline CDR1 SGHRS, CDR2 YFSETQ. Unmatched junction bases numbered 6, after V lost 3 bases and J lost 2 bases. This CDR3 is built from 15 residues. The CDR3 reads CASSWSGQENTEAFF. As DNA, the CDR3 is TGCGCCAGCAGCTGGTCGGGACAGGAAAACACTGAAGCTTTCTTT. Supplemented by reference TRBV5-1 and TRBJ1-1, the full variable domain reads KAGVTQTPRYLIKTRGQQVTLSCSPISGHRSVSWYQQTPGQGLQFLFEYFSETQRNKGNFPGRFSGRQFSNSRSEMNVSTLELGDSALYLCASSWSGQENTEAFFGQGTRLTVV.

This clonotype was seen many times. In DNA, the CDR3 is TGTGCCAGCAGCCTTGTACAGGGAACTAATGAAAAACTGTTTTTT. Translation gives CASSLVQGTNEKLFF. The chain recombines TRBV7-2 with TRBJ1-4, with D possibly TRBD1 on 6 matching bases. Trimming pared 5 bases from V and 1 base from J, leaving 11 bases between. The CDR3 loop spans 15 amino acids. Per germline, CDR1 SGHTA and CDR2 FQGNSA.

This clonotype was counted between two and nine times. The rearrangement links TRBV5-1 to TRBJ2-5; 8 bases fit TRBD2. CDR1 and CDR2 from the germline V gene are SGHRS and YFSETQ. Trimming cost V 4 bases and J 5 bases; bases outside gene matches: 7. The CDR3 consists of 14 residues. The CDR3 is CASSPGLARETQYF. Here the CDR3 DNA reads TGCGCCAGCAGCCCCGGACTAGCACGGGAGACCCAGTACTTC.

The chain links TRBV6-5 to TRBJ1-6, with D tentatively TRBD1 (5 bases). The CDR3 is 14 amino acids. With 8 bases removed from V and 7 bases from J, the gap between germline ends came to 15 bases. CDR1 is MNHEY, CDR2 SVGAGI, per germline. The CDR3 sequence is CASGLQGGNSPLHF. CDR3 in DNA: TGTGCCAGCGGTTTGCAGGGAGGCAATTCACCCCTCCACTTT.

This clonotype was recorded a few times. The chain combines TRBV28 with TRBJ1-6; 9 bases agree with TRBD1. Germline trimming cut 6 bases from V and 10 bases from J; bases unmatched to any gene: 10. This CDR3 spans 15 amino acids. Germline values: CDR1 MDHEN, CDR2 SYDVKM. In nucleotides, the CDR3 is TGTGCCAGCAGATCGCATGTGGACAGGGGATCACCCCTCCACTTT. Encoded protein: CASRSHVDRGSPLHF.

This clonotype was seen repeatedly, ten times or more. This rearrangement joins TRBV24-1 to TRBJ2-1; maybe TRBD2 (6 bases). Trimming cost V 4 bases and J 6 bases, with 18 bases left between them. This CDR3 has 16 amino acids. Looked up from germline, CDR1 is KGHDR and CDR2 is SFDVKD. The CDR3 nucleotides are TGTGCCACCAGTGACCCGGTCGGGGGTACGGGCAATGAGCAGTTCTTC. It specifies CATSDPVGGTGNEQFF.

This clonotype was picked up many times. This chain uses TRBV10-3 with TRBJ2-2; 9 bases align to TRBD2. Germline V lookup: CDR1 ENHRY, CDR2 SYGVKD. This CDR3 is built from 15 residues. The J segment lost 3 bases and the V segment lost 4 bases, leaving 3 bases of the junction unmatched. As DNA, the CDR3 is TGTGCCATCAGTGTAGCGGGGGCCTACACCGGGGAGCTGTTTTTT. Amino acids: CAISVAGAYTGELFF.

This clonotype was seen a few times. As DNA, the CDR3 is TGCGCCAGCAGCTTGGATCAGTCACCCCTCCACTTT. Protein sequence: CASSLDQSPLHF. The chain has TRBV5-1 and TRBJ1-6; no definite D call. The CDR3 has 12 amino acids. Germline CDR1 and CDR2: SGHRS and YFSETQ. The V gene lost 0 bases and the J gene lost 10 bases, with 5 bases spanning the gap.

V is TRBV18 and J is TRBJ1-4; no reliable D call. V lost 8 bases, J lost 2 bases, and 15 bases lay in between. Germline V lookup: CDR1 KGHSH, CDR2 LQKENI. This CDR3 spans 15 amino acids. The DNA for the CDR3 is TGTGCCAGCCCCGGCCAAGGAGCGACTAATGAAAAACTGTTTTTT. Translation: CASPGQGATNEKLFF.